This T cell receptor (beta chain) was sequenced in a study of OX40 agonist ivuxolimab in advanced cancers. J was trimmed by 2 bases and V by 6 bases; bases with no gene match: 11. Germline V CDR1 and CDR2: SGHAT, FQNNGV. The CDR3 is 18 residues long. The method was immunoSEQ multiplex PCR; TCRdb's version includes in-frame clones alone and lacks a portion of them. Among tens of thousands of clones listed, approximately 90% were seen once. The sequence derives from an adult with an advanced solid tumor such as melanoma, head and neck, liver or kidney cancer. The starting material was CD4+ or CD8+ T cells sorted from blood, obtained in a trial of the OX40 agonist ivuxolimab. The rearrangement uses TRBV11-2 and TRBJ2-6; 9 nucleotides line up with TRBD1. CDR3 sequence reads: CASRAQGAKLTGANVLTF. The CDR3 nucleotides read TGTGCCAGCAGAGCACAGGGGGCGAAATTAACTGGGGCCAACGTCCTGACTTTC.